The rows below give T cell receptor beta chains drawn from one sample of a study of blood T cell repertoires in COVID-19. Assay used: immunoSEQ multiplex PCR; TCRdb lists only in-frame clones, some missing. The top ten hold over 2% of the sample, which has approximately 290,000 clones, roughly nine tenths seen once. The material sequenced was peripheral blood. The receptors come from a woman aged 25 to 45 with COVID-19, enrolled during active disease. Both conserved end residues are trimmed from each CDR3.

j_gene	v_gene	CDR3aa
TRBJ1-4	TRBV19	ASSITLTANEKLF
TRBJ1-2	TRBV5-1	ASSLETGRRGGYT
TRBJ2-1	TRBV19	ASSWGTDYNEQF
TRBJ1-4	TRBV19	ASSASGTENEKLF
TRBJ2-5	TRBV2	ASNLQGAQETQY
TRBJ2-2	TRBV4-1	ASRVGAAGLNTGELF
TRBJ2-1	TRBV7-8	ASSLVGSYNEQF
TRBJ2-1	TRBV16	ASSPGPHEQF
TRBJ1-5	TRBV5-1	ASSPGSVSNQPQH
TRBJ2-5	TRBV24-1	ATGPAGVETQY
TRBJ2-2	TRBV5-8	ASSFVTGGYTGELF
TRBJ1-1	TRBV6-2/TRBV6-3	ASSYHRDPEAF
TRBJ1-5	TRBV6-5	ASSPDRGSNQPQH
TRBJ1-2	TRBV27	ASSQKMDRKDGYT
TRBJ2-7	TRBV6-1	ASSEMWTGGAEQY
TRBJ2-5	TRBV9	ASSVGVSGTQETQY
TRBJ2-1	TRBV5-4	ASSSLVDEQF
TRBJ1-1	TRBV7-3	ASSLRGNTEAF
TRBJ2-5	TRBV19	ASSIRQEETQY
TRBJ2-7	TRBV5-1	ASSLGLAGGVYEQY
TRBJ1-3	TRBV5-4	ASSLGTTGNTIY
TRBJ1-6	TRBV9	ASSGQNSPLH
TRBJ2-1	TRBV11-3	ASSSGTSGSSSYNEQF